The clone carrying this TCR beta chain was counted a single time. Its antigen is as yet unknown. The germline V gene has CDR1 SQVTM and CDR2 ANQGSEA. Trimming shortened V by 0 bases and J by 1 base, and 9 bases separated the two germline ends. The CDR3 has 14 residues. This sample is part of a study of cytomegalovirus exposure and HLA in healthy donors. Study in general: Earlier sequencing of about 179 million T cells yielded 100 million to 120 million unique TCR beta sequences.

PCR employed 60 Vbeta and 13 Jbeta primers. Repertoires were generated with immunoSEQ multiplex PCR, while TCRdb's copy carries only in-frame clones and drops some. The data hold about 130,000 clones, with 84% observed a single time. Study results and limitations: In a later analysis, parvovirus B19, influenza, CMV and Epstein-Barr virus appeared linked to several top co-occurrence clusters.

Source material: PBMCs. This TCR was sampled from a middle-aged man in good health and CMV-seronegative. The chain is built from TRBV29-1 and TRBJ2-5; the D gene is possibly TRBD2 (5 bases). CDR3 DNA sequence: TGCAGCGTTGAAGATCCCCTAGCCCAAGAGACCCAGTACTTC. Its translation: CSVEDPLAQETQYF.